Following are 27 T cell receptor beta chains from one sample sequenced in a study of T cells in Graves' hyperthyroidism and ophthalmopathy. The source material, RNA transcripts, was used to amplify TCR beta CDR3 regions. First-round RT-PCR of the TCR CDR3 relied on the HTBI primer set. TCRdb called the multiplex PCR reads again in MiXCR, with one record for every CDR3 protein. The sample carries 550,000 to 700,000 distinct CDR3 sequences, under 60% recorded once. The sequencing input was peripheral blood or thyroid tissue (not recorded which). These receptor sequences come from an adult woman with Graves' disease, either hyperthyroidism or ophthalmopathy (not recorded which).

The sample holds many counts of this clonotype. The chain carries TRBV2 and TRBJ1-2, with D hard to call. This CDR3 comprises 12 residues. The ends were cut back, 4 bases at V and 8 bases at J, with 11 bases in the middle. Germline V lookup: CDR1 SNHLY, CDR2 FYNNEI. In DNA, the CDR3 is TGTGCCAGCAGTGGAGGGTCTGAAGGCTACACCTTC. It codes for CASSGGSEGYTF.

There are many counts of this clonotype. The chain carries TRBV4-1 and TRBJ1-6; unclear D gene. V shed 1 base and J shed 6 bases, with 16 bases lying between them. The CDR3 is made up of 17 amino acids. CDR1 and CDR2 from the germline V gene are MGHRA and YSYEKL. The CDR3 loop reads CASSQARGILINSPLHF. The CDR3 DNA reads as TGCGCCAGCAGCCAAGCGAGAGGGATCCTAATTAATTCACCCCTCCACTTT.

The chain recombines TRBV7-8 with TRBJ1-1; no firm D call. The CDR3 contains 14 residues. Trimming left V 6 bases short and J 1 base short, with 12 bases between. Per germline, CDR1 SGHVS and CDR2 FQNEAQ. The CDR3 is CASSRNSWNTEAFF. CDR3 in DNA: TGTGCCAGCAGTAGGAACTCCTGGAACACTGAAGCTTTCTTT.

This clonotype was seen repeatedly, ten times or more. The chain links TRBV10-3 to TRBJ2-7, with TRBD1 as a possible D gene (5 bases). The CDR3 has 16 amino acids. The V end lost 0 bases, the J end lost 9 bases, and 21 bases lay between the germline ends. Per the germline V gene, CDR1 is ENHRY and CDR2 is SYGVKD. CDR3 amino acids: CAISESRSGRPTRQYF. In DNA form, the CDR3 reads TGTGCCATCAGTGAGTCGAGGTCAGGGCGACCTACGAGGCAGTACTTC.

This chain connects TRBV7-9 to TRBJ1-1; tentative D call: TRBD1 (5 bases). This CDR3 comprises 13 residues. V was trimmed by 5 bases and J by 4 bases, leaving 11 bases between them. Per germline, CDR1 SEHNR and CDR2 FQNEAQ (reference sequence). CDR3 in amino acids: CASSGRESTEAFF. CDR3 nucleotides: TGTGCCAGCAGCGGCAGGGAAAGCACTGAAGCTTTCTTT.

This clonotype was recorded at least ten times. V is TRBV2 and J is TRBJ2-2, with a weak D call TRBD2 (5 bases). This CDR3 spans 13 amino acids. V was pared by 8 bases and J by 4 bases, with 11 bases between. Germline CDR1 and CDR2: SNHLY and FYNNEI. The CDR3 loop is CASGETGTGELFF. The CDR3 bases are TGTGCCAGCGGGGAGACTGGCACCGGGGAGCTGTTTTTT.

The chain carries TRBV2 and TRBJ1-6; 7 bases agree with TRBD1. This CDR3 has 14 amino acids. CDR1 SNHLY and CDR2 FYNNEI come from the germline V gene. V shed 5 bases, J shed 6 bases, and the junction held 4 bases outside the gene matches. CDR3 sequence reads: CASSYRDSNSPLHF. CDR3 DNA: TGTGCCAGCAGTTACCGGGACAGTAATTCACCCCTCCACTTT. Full variable domain (remainder filled in from reference TRBV2 and TRBJ1-6): EPEVTQTPSHQVTQMGQEVILRCVPISNHLYFYWYRQILGQKVEFLVSFYNNEISEKSEIFDDQFSVERPDGSNFTLKIRSTKLEDSAMYFCASSYRDSNSPLHFGNGTRLTVT.

CDR3 nucleotide sequence: TGTGCCAGCAGTGATGAGGGGTTCGTTGAGACCCAGTACTTC. Protein sequence: CASSDEGFVETQYF. J is TRBJ2-5 and V is TRBV2; D tentatively fits TRBD1 or TRBD2 (5 bases each). This CDR3 contains 14 residues. V was trimmed by 3 bases and J by 5 bases, leaving 13 bases between them. In germline, CDR1 is SNHLY, CDR2 FYNNEI.

This clonotype appeared many times. The chain carries TRBV18 and TRBJ1-5; D remains ambiguous. The CDR3 is 14 residues long. V shed 6 bases and J shed 6 bases, with 15 bases lying between them. Germline lookup yields CDR1 KGHSH and CDR2 LQKENI. CDR3 sequence reads: CASSPTRRVQPQHF. In DNA, the CDR3 is TGTGCCAGCTCTCCGACGCGAAGAGTTCAGCCCCAGCATTTT.

This clonotype was detected ten times or more. The chain uses TRBV6-5 and TRBJ1-5; tentative D call: TRBD1 (5 bases). Germline V gene lookup returns CDR1 MNHEY and CDR2 SVGAGI. The V and J ends lost 6 bases and 3 bases respectively, with 12 bases between them. This CDR3 contains 14 residues. This CDR3 reads CASSRGGDNQPQHF. CDR3 nucleotides: TGTGCCAGCAGCCGGGGAGGGGACAATCAGCCCCAGCATTTT.

This clonotype was counted only a few times. V is TRBV6-6 and J is TRBJ2-7; D is ambiguous. The CDR3 length is 15 residues. V was shortened by 4 bases and J by 0 bases, with 13 bases between the two germline ends. Germline CDR1 is MNHNY and CDR2 is SVGAGI (reference sequence). In nucleotides, the CDR3 is TGTGCCAGCAGTTTATCGGGCGGAGTCTCCTACGAGCAGTACTTC. Protein product: CASSLSGGVSYEQYF.

The genes are TRBV20-1 and TRBJ1-5, with 9 nucleotides matching TRBD1. Trimming at V came to 3 bases and at J to 6 bases, leaving 3 bases not matched to a gene. The CDR3 has 13 amino acids. Looked up from germline, CDR1 is DFQATT and CDR2 is SNEGSKA (reference sequence). The CDR3 here is CSASTGGSQPQHF. DNA of the CDR3: TGCAGTGCTAGCACAGGGGGCAGTCAGCCCCAGCATTTT.

A remark on this clonotype: Its ends do not fully match the called genes, so a read error is possible. V is TRBV7-6 and J is TRBJ2-7; 12 positions match TRBD2. CDR3 length: 15 residues. Germline CDR1 and CDR2: SGHVS and FNYEAQ. The CDR3 sequence is CASTLGTSGFYEQYF. In DNA, the CDR3 is TGTGCCAGCACCTTAGGGACTAGCGGGTTCTACGAGCAGTACTTC.

This clonotype was observed at least ten times. The rearrangement links TRBV6-6 to TRBJ1-5; D ambiguous. Trimming pared 8 bases from V and 4 bases from J, leaving 12 bases between. Germline V lookup: CDR1 MNHNY, CDR2 SVGAGI (reference sequence). This CDR3 spans 13 amino acids. In DNA, the CDR3 is TGTGCCAGCTCTGGCAGACCAAATCAGCCCCAGCATTTT. Protein: CASSGRPNQPQHF.

The chain combines TRBV7-6 with TRBJ2-2, with 7 bases matching TRBD2. V lost 5 bases and J lost 3; bases outside the gene matches: 3. Germline V gene data show CDR1 as SGHVS and CDR2 as FNYEAQ. This CDR3 has 14 amino acids. The CDR3 bases are TGTGCCAGCAGCGCAAGCGGGGACACCGGGGAGCTGTTTTTT. Translated, it gives CASSASGDTGELFF.

The sample holds many counts of this clonotype. At one end, the junction sequence differs from germline, possibly due to a read error. The chain has TRBV20-1 and TRBJ2-7; TRBD2 agrees at 13 bases. Germline V gene lookup returns CDR1 DFQATT and CDR2 SNEGSKA (reference sequence). The CDR3 totals 18 residues. The CDR3 is CSAGDGTSGAGDSYEQYF. The CDR3 DNA is TGCAGTGCTGGAGATGGGACTAGCGGGGCGGGAGACTCCTACGAGCAGTACTTC.

This clonotype was seen repeatedly, ten times or more. This chain links TRBV7-6 with TRBJ1-1; 7 bases agree with TRBD1. The CDR3 spans 15 residues. Germline V gives CDR1 SGHVS, CDR2 FNYEAQ. The J segment lost 0 bases and the V segment lost 5 bases, leaving 6 bases of the junction unmatched. CDR3 sequence (DNA): TGTGCCAGCAGCGCGAGACAGGGAATGAACACTGAAGCTTTCTTT. It yields the protein CASSARQGMNTEAFF.

This clonotype was seen a single time. The V and J genes are TRBV10-3 and TRBJ2-7; either TRBD1 or TRBD2 may supply D (5 bases each). Germline CDR1 and CDR2: ENHRY and SYGVKD. Deletions cut 3 bases from V and 1 base from J, with 16 bases between. This CDR3 is 16 amino acids long. As DNA, the CDR3 is TGTGCCATCAGTGACGCCACCCGGGACGGGTCCTACGAGCAGTACTTC. Translated, it gives CAISDATRDGSYEQYF.

The CDR3 DNA reads TGTGCCAGCAGCGAACAGGGGGTGAACAGCTACACCTTC. Residues: CASSEQGVNSYTF. The chain uses TRBV7-2 and TRBJ1-2; TRBD1 agrees at 8 bases. The CDR3 consists of 13 residues. Germline assignment: CDR1 SGHTA and CDR2 FQGNSA. V lost 5 bases to trimming and J lost 9 bases; unmatched junction nucleotides: 8.

This chain links TRBV25-1 with TRBJ2-6, with D tentatively TRBD2 (6 bases). V was pared by 6 bases and J by 6 bases, with 18 bases between. This CDR3 comprises 16 residues. The germline V gene encodes CDR1 MGHDK and CDR2 SYGVNS. CDR3 sequence: CASSGEEQEMANVLTF. CDR3 in DNA: TGTGCCAGCAGCGGGGAGGAACAGGAAATGGCCAACGTCCTGACTTTC. The full variable domain, its missing parts supplied by reference TRBV25-1 and TRBJ2-6, is EADIYQTPRYLVIGTGKKITLECSQTMGHDKMYWYQQDPGMELHLIHYSYGVNSTEKGDLSSESTVSRIRTEHFPLTLESARPSHTSQYLCASSGEEQEMANVLTFGAGSRLTVL.

The chain employs TRBV24-1 and TRBJ2-5; 9 bases are shared with TRBD1. The germline gives CDR1 KGHDR, CDR2 SFDVKD. The trim removed 5 bases at V and 2 bases at J, leaving 5 bases unmatched. The CDR3 sequence is 15 residues long. The CDR3: CATSGAGTGQETQYF. As DNA, the CDR3 is TGTGCCACCAGTGGTGCCGGGACAGGGCAAGAGACCCAGTACTTC.

V is TRBV7-3 and J is TRBJ2-2; D unclear. This CDR3 region has 15 residues. V lost 1 base and J lost 5, with 11 bases in between. Germline-derived CDR1 and CDR2 are SGHTA and FQGTGA. CDR3 sequence: CASSLIRASTGELFF. DNA for the CDR3: TGTGCCAGCAGCTTAATACGGGCATCGACCGGGGAGCTGTTTTTT.

The genes are TRBV2 and TRBJ1-4; 12 bases fit TRBD1. Germline CDR1 reads SNHLY; CDR2 reads FYNNEI. The CDR3 contains 17 residues. J lost 7 bases, V lost 4 bases, and 10 bases had no gene match. The CDR3 here is CASSAWDRGQEGEKLFF. In nucleotides, the CDR3 is TGTGCCAGCAGTGCTTGGGACAGGGGGCAGGAGGGTGAAAAACTGTTTTTT.

This clonotype was picked up many times. As DNA, the CDR3 is TGTGCCAGCGCCACGGTTGCGGGCCAGCCCCAGCATTTT. This encodes CASATVAGQPQHF. The chain recombines TRBV19 with TRBJ1-5; unclear D gene. The V and J ends lost 9 bases and 7 bases respectively, with 16 bases between them. Germline CDR1 is LNHDA and CDR2 is SQIVND (reference sequence). There are 13 residues in the CDR3.

This chain uses TRBV3-1 with TRBJ1-4; perhaps TRBD1 as D (5 bases). Trimming took off 5 bases at V and 7 bases at J, with 14 bases between the two ends. Germline lookup yields CDR1 LGHDT and CDR2 YNNKEL (reference sequence). This CDR3 is 14 amino acids long. Here the CDR3 reads CASSGSRDGEKLFF. In DNA, the CDR3 is TGTGCCAGCAGCGGATCCCGGGACGGTGAAAAACTGTTTTTT. The variable domain in full, completed from reference TRBV3-1 and TRBJ1-4, reads DTAVSQTPKYLVTQMGNDKSIKCEQNLGHDTMYWYKQDSKKFLKIMFSYNNKELIINETVPNRFSPKSPDKAHLNLHINSLELGDSAVYFCASSGSRDGEKLFFGSGTQLSVL.

About this clonotype: A read error is possible here, since a much larger clone lies one base away. J is TRBJ1-1 and V is TRBV12-3 or TRBV12-4; D gene unclear. V was trimmed by 11 bases and J by 10 bases, leaving 17 bases between them. This CDR3 has 11 amino acids. The CDR3 sequence: CAGTSSVGAFF. DNA of the CDR3: TGTGCCGGCACCAGCTCCGTGGGAGCTTTCTTT.

The chain links TRBV5-1 to TRBJ1-3, with TRBD1 as a possible D gene (5 bases). The germline V gene encodes CDR1 SGHRS and CDR2 YFSETQ. The CDR3 runs to 15 residues. V was pared by 4 bases and J by 0 bases, with 11 bases between. As DNA, the CDR3 is TGCGCCAGCAGCACGGACATTCGCTCTGGAAACACCATATATTTT. This codes for CASSTDIRSGNTIYF.